This passage covers 26 T cell receptor beta chains from one sample sequenced in a study of blood T cell repertoires in COVID-19. Assay used: immunoSEQ multiplex PCR; TCRdb lists only in-frame clones, some missing. The sample contains over 90,000 clones, around 87% of which appear only once. The sequencing input was peripheral blood. These receptors all come from a human donor in a cohort sampled during active COVID-19.

V usage is TRBV5-4 and J usage is TRBJ2-1; 10 bases match TRBD2. With 3 bases clipped from V and 7 bases from J, the junction kept 13 bases outside the gene matches. Germline loops: CDR1 SGHNT, CDR2 YYREEE (reference sequence). The CDR3 is 17 amino acids. CDR3 nucleotides: TGTGCCAGCAGCTATGGGTTATTAGCGGGGGGAAATAATGAGCAGTTCTTC. This sequence encodes CASSYGLLAGGNNEQFF.

V is TRBV30 and J is TRBJ2-7; D is undetermined. V was pared by 3 bases and J by 0 bases, with 12 bases between. Looked up from germline, CDR1 is GTSNPN and CDR2 is SVGIG (reference sequence). This CDR3 is built from 14 residues. CDR3 protein: CAWSQWQDSYEQYF. The CDR3 coding sequence is TGTGCCTGGAGCCAGTGGCAGGACTCCTACGAGCAGTACTTC.

The chain uses TRBV21-1 and TRBJ2-2; the table assigns TRBD2, which was not confirmed against the DNA. TRBV21-1 is recorded as a pseudogene. The CDR3 length is 19 residues. CDR3 in amino acids: CASSKAVIPGLANTGELFF. CDR3 bases: TGTGCCAGCAGCAAAGCAGTAATCCCGGGACTAGCAAACACCGGGGAGCTGTTTTTT.

V and J are TRBV30 and TRBJ2-7, with 7 bases identical to TRBD2. The ends lost 4 bases at V and 1 base at J; junction bases unmatched: 10. Germline V gives CDR1 GTSNPN, CDR2 SVGIG (reference sequence). The CDR3 spans 15 residues. The CDR3 DNA sequence: TGTGCCTGGACTAGCGGACAACACTTTTCCTACGAGCAGTACTTC. It yields the protein CAWTSGQHFSYEQYF. Filled out from reference TRBV30 and TRBJ2-7, the complete variable domain reads SQTIHQWPATLVQPVGSPLSLECTVEGTSNPNLYWYRQAAGRGLQLLFYSVGIGQISSEVPQNLSASRPQDRQFILSSKKLLLSDSGFYLCAWTSGQHFSYEQYFGPGTRLTVT.

The rearrangement uses TRBV5-1 and TRBJ2-1; tentative D call: TRBD2 (7 bases). Germline V gives CDR1 SGHRS, CDR2 YFSETQ. The CDR3 has 14 residues. V was cut by 2 bases and J by 7 bases, with 13 bases left in between. The CDR3 DNA follows: TGCGCCAGCAGCTTATCGGCGGGGGCAAATGAGCAGTTCTTC. Translation gives CASSLSAGANEQFF.

This clone was detected a few times. The V gene is TRBV30, the J gene TRBJ2-1, with TRBD2 as a possible D gene (5 bases). CDR3 length: 12 residues. The V end lost 2 bases, the J end lost 12 bases, and 14 bases lay between the germline ends. Germline loops: CDR1 GTSNPN, CDR2 SVGIG (reference sequence). The CDR3 sequence is CAWSIQSGGQFF. CDR3 sequence (DNA): TGTGCCTGGAGTATCCAAAGCGGTGGGCAGTTCTTC.

This chain connects TRBV30 to TRBJ1-6, with a tentative D call TRBD1 (6 bases). This CDR3 contains 14 residues. Trimming removed 7 bases from V and 10 bases from J, with 20 bases in between. Germline V gives CDR1 GTSNPN, CDR2 SVGIG (reference sequence). CDR3: CASQGLILGSPLHF. In DNA, the CDR3 is TGTGCCTCACAGGGATTAATTCTGGGGTCACCCCTCCACTTT.

CDR3 loop: CASSFSAGSSYEQYF. The CDR3 DNA sequence: TGCGCCAGCAGCTTCTCAGCGGGCTCGTCCTACGAGCAGTACTTC. The chain recombines TRBV5-1 with TRBJ2-7; D is possibly TRBD2 (6 bases). The CDR3 sequence is 15 residues long. Germline V lookup: CDR1 SGHRS, CDR2 YFSETQ. Trimming shortened V by 2 bases and J by 1 base, and 13 bases separated the two germline ends.

The J gene is TRBJ1-2, the V gene TRBV5-1; D might be TRBD1 (6 bases). The CDR3 sequence is 14 residues long. V was cut by 0 bases and J by 8 bases, with 14 bases left in between. Looked up from germline, CDR1 is SGHRS and CDR2 is YFSETQ. DNA of the CDR3: TGCGCCAGCAGCTTGGACCAGGGGACCCAAGGCTACACCTTC. Protein product: CASSLDQGTQGYTF.

The CDR3 bases are TGTGCCAGCAGCCAAAGGGAGTACCAAGAGACCCAGTACTTC. Protein: CASSQREYQETQYF. This chain links TRBV3-1 (or the pseudogene TRBV3-2) with TRBJ2-5; TRBD2 is a possible D gene (5 bases). Germline CDR1 LGHDT, CDR2 YNNKEL (reference sequence). The CDR3 extends over 14 amino acids. V was trimmed by 2 bases and J by 0 bases, leaving 7 bases between them.

The gene calls are TRBV28 and TRBJ1-1, with unresolved D. CDR3 length: 14 residues. Germline assignment: CDR1 MDHEN and CDR2 SYDVKM. V dropped 1 base and J dropped 7 bases, with 13 bases sitting between them. The CDR3: CASSLSPAAHEAFF. For the CDR3, the DNA is TGTGCCAGCAGTTTATCCCCTGCGGCACATGAAGCTTTCTTT.

The rearrangement joins TRBV14 to TRBJ2-2; 7 positions agree with TRBD1. Germline V gene sequence: CDR1 SGHDN, CDR2 FVKESK. J lost 5 bases, V lost 4 bases, and 7 bases had no gene match. CDR3 size: 15 residues. This chain's CDR3 is CASSRSLRGTGELFF. CDR3 DNA sequence: TGTGCCAGCAGCCGCAGCCTCAGGGGGACCGGGGAGCTGTTTTTT.

The chain employs TRBV4-2 and TRBJ2-2; 10 bases fit TRBD2. Germline loops: CDR1 LGHNA, CDR2 YNFKEQ. V shed 4 bases and J 5 bases; nucleotides not matched to a gene: 4. The CDR3 contains 15 residues. CDR3 amino acids: CASSPSGGGTGELFF. The DNA for the CDR3 is TGTGCCAGCAGCCCTAGCGGGGGAGGGACCGGGGAGCTGTTTTTT.

The CDR3 DNA reads as TGTGCCAGCAGCCGATCTCAGGGTACAACTAATGAAAAACTGTTTTTT. Translated, it gives CASSRSQGTTNEKLFF. This chain connects TRBV3-1 (or the pseudogene TRBV3-2) to TRBJ1-4, with D perhaps matching TRBD1 (5 bases). CDR1 is LGHDT, CDR2 YNNKEL, per germline (reference sequence). V lost 4 bases to trimming and J lost 0 bases, with 12 bases between them. The CDR3 extends over 16 amino acids.

The V call is TRBV5-1, the J call TRBJ2-5, with D tentatively TRBD1 (6 bases). CDR1 is SGHRS and CDR2 is YFSETQ in the germline V gene. V gave up 0 bases and J gave up 5 bases, with 11 bases separating them. The CDR3 has 14 amino acids. Written as DNA, the CDR3 is TGCGCCAGCAGCTTGGGACAGGTGGCCGAGACCCAGTACTTC. Its translation is CASSLGQVAETQYF.

The chain combines TRBV19 with TRBJ1-6; D gene unclear. Trimming stripped 6 bases from V and 7 bases from J, with 10 bases between. Per germline, CDR1 LNHDA and CDR2 SQIVND (reference sequence). This CDR3 region has 13 residues. The CDR3 loop reads CASSLDINSPLHF. CDR3 DNA sequence: TGTGCCAGTAGCCTTGACATCAATTCACCCCTCCACTTT.

V usage is TRBV30 and J usage is TRBJ1-1, with TRBD1 matching 7 bases. CDR3 length: 15 residues. After removal of 2 bases from V and 4 bases from J, the junction contained 10 bases not matched to a gene. Germline CDR1 is GTSNPN and CDR2 is SVGIG (reference sequence). In DNA, the CDR3 is TGTGCCTGGAGTCTACAGGGGATGGGACGCACTGAAGCTTTCTTT. This translates into CAWSLQGMGRTEAFF.

J is TRBJ2-4 and V is TRBV7-9, with D possibly TRBD1 on 6 matching bases. Germline V CDR1 and CDR2: SEHNR, FQNEAQ (reference sequence). V lost 5 bases, J lost 0 bases, and 14 bases lay in between. The CDR3 runs to 16 residues. CDR3: CASSTRTALAKNIQYF. As DNA, the CDR3 is TGTGCCAGCAGCACCCGGACAGCCCTAGCCAAAAACATTCAGTACTTC.

The V call is TRBV4-1, the J call TRBJ2-1; 11 bases match TRBD2. V dropped 0 bases and J dropped 8; count of bases not matched to a gene: 6. The CDR3 sequence is 16 residues long. CDR1 is MGHRA, CDR2 YSYEKL, per germline. In DNA, the CDR3 is TGCGCCAGCAGCCAAGATATAGCGGGGGGGAGGGATGAGCAGTTCTTC. Its translation: CASSQDIAGGRDEQFF.

J is TRBJ1-2 and V is TRBV4-3; 8 nucleotides line up with TRBD1. The CDR3 has 13 residues. Germline V gives CDR1 LGHNA, CDR2 YSLEER. The V gene end was trimmed by 4 bases and the J gene end by 6 bases; junction bases not matched to a gene: 4. The CDR3 DNA is TGCGCCAGCAGCCGAGCGACAGGGGATGGCTACACCTTC. Translated: CASSRATGDGYTF.

The rearrangement joins TRBV30 to TRBJ1-6; no clear D gene. This CDR3 is 14 amino acids long. V gave up 0 bases and J gave up 6 bases, with 9 bases separating them. Germline V lookup: CDR1 GTSNPN, CDR2 SVGIG (reference sequence). The CDR3 nucleotides read TGTGCCTGGAGTGTACTAGGGAGTAATTCACCCCTCCACTTT. This sequence encodes CAWSVLGSNSPLHF.

V and J are TRBV5-1 and TRBJ2-1; D gene uncertain. Germline values: CDR1 SGHRS, CDR2 YFSETQ. V gave up 0 bases and J gave up 4 bases, with 14 bases separating them. The CDR3 covers 16 residues. In DNA form, the CDR3 reads TGCGCCAGCAGCTTGGCCATGGTTGACTCGTACAATGAGCAGTTCTTC. This codes for CASSLAMVDSYNEQFF.

This clone was counted a few times. The V and J genes are TRBV11-2 and TRBJ1-4; D is ambiguous. Germline CDR1 is SGHAT and CDR2 is FQNNGV. The ends were cut back, 9 bases at V and 5 bases at J, with 13 bases in the middle. The CDR3 covers 13 residues. CDR3 nucleotides: TGTGCCAGTGGAGGACGGGAAAATGAAAAACTGTTTTTT. Its protein product is CASGGRENEKLFF. Variable domain in full (rest from reference TRBV11-2 and TRBJ1-4): EAGVAQSPRYKIIEKRQSVAFWCNPISGHATLYWYQQILGQGPKLLIQFQNNGVVDDSQLPKDRFSAERLKGVDSTLKIQPAKLEDSAVYLCASGGRENEKLFFGSGTQLSVL.

This clone has more than one count but fewer than ten. The chain uses TRBV19 and TRBJ1-2, with a possible D match to TRBD1 (6 bases). Germline assignment: CDR1 LNHDA and CDR2 SQIVND (reference sequence). The V end lost 11 bases, the J end lost 5 bases, and 18 bases lay between the germline ends. CDR3 size: 13 residues. The CDR3 bases are TGTGCCTCCTATCTGACAGGCCAGTATGGCTACACCTTC. This encodes CASYLTGQYGYTF.

The chain carries TRBV5-5 and TRBJ2-7, with D possibly being TRBD1 (7 bases). CDR3 length: 16 residues. Trimming removed 6 bases at V and 0 bases at J, with 19 bases between. The germline gives CDR1 SGHKS, CDR2 YYEKEE (reference sequence). The CDR3 DNA is TGTGCCAGCATCCTAGGGGCAGGGGGGATCTCCTACGAGCAGTACTTC. This encodes CASILGAGGISYEQYF.

The genes are TRBV7-2 and TRBJ2-7; tentatively, D is TRBD1 (6 bases). The germline V gene encodes CDR1 SGHTA and CDR2 FQGNSA. The CDR3 loop spans 15 amino acids. V was clipped by 2 bases and J by 1 base, with 12 bases between them. CDR3 nucleotide sequence: TGTGCCAGCAGCTTATGGGGGCCCCAATCCTACGAGCAGTACTTC. Protein product: CASSLWGPQSYEQYF.